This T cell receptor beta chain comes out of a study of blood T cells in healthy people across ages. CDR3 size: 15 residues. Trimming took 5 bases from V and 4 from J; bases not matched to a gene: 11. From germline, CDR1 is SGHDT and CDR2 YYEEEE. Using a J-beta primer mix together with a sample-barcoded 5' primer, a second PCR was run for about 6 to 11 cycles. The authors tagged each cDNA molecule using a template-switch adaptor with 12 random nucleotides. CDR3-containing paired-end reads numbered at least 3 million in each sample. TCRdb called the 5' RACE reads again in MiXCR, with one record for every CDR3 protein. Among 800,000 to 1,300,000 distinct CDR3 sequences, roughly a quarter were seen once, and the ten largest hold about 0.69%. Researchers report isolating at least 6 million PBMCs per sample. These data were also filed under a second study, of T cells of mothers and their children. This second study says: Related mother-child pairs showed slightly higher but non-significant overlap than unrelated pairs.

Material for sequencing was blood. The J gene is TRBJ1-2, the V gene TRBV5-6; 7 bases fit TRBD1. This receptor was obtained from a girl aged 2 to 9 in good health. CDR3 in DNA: TGTGCCAGCAGTTCACTCTGGGACAGCATCTATGGCTACACCTTC. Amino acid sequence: CASSSLWDSIYGYTF.